A single sample is the source of the 5 T cell receptor beta chains below, sequenced in a study of blood T cell repertoires in COVID-19. Method: immunoSEQ multiplex PCR; TCRdb's copy keeps in-frame clones and lacks some. The top ten clones hold 10% to 15% of a sample with 200,000 to 300,000 clones, about 83% of them seen once. The sample comprised peripheral blood. These receptors all come from a man older than 75 with acute or convalescent COVID-19.

Only a few counts were recorded for this clone. The chain recombines TRBV2 with TRBJ2-5; 9 bases align to TRBD1. CDR1 and CDR2 (germline): SNHLY, FYNNEI. V trimming: 5 bases; J trimming: 4 bases; junction bases outside the gene matches: 8. The CDR3 totals 15 residues. The CDR3 spells CASSKTGGPGETQYF. In DNA form, the CDR3 reads TGTGCCAGCAGTAAGACAGGGGGGCCGGGAGAGACCCAGTACTTC.

The chain recombines TRBV9 with TRBJ1-1; D is ambiguous. The CDR3 runs to 15 residues. V was pared by 0 bases and J by 5 bases, with 14 bases between. The germline V gene encodes CDR1 SGDLS and CDR2 YYNGEE. The CDR3 protein is CASSVDGGLGTEAFF. CDR3 bases: TGTGCCAGCAGCGTAGACGGAGGGTTGGGAACTGAAGCTTTCTTT.

This clone was seen once. V gene TRBV11-2 combines with J gene TRBJ1-5; 7 nucleotides align to TRBD1. Germline loops: CDR1 SGHAT, CDR2 FQNNGV. V lost 3 bases and J lost 4; bases outside the gene matches: 6. This CDR3 has 15 amino acids. The CDR3 protein is CASSLTGSLNQPQHF. CDR3 nucleotide sequence: TGTGCCAGCAGCTTGACAGGGAGCCTTAATCAGCCCCAGCATTTT.

This chain uses TRBV3-1 (or the pseudogene TRBV3-2) with TRBJ2-5; D not resolved. Between the trimmed V and J ends, which lost 4 bases and 3 bases, there was a span of 18 bases. Germline V gene data show CDR1 as LGHDT and CDR2 as YNNKEL (reference sequence). This CDR3 has 16 residues. The CDR3 DNA is TGTGCCAGCAGCCGCCCCCTCGGCGGAATAAAAGAGACCCAGTACTTC. Translated: CASSRPLGGIKETQYF.

The V call is TRBV29-1, the J call TRBJ2-2; maybe TRBD1 (6 bases). The ends were cut back, 5 bases at V and 6 bases at J, with 13 bases in the middle. Germline CDR1 reads SQVTM; CDR2 reads ANQGSEA. The CDR3 extends over 13 amino acids. The CDR3 DNA reads as TGCAGCGTTAGGGGGAGTTCTTCCGGGGAGCTGTTTTTT. As protein: CSVRGSSSGELFF.